A single sample is the source of the 31 T cell receptor beta chains below, sequenced in a study of blood T cell repertoires in COVID-19. The repertoire was sequenced with immunoSEQ multiplex PCR; TCRdb's copy has only in-frame clones and lacks some. This sample has about 100,000 clones, with about four fifths found just once. Sequencing was performed on peripheral blood. The receptors here all came from a woman of 80 years or more with active or convalescent COVID-19.

J is TRBJ2-2 and V is TRBV7-6; TRBD2 might be the D (6 bases). The CDR3 sequence is 16 residues long. Looked up from germline, CDR1 is SGHVS and CDR2 is FNYEAQ. The V gene lost 0 bases and the J gene lost 2 bases, with 10 bases spanning the gap. The CDR3 DNA reads TGTGCCAGCAGCTTAGCCGGGAGCCTTAACACCGGGGAGCTGTTTTTT. This encodes CASSLAGSLNTGELFF.

The rearrangement links TRBV11-2 to TRBJ2-6; possibly TRBD2 for D (5 bases). Looked up from germline, CDR1 is SGHAT and CDR2 is FQNNGV. This CDR3 comprises 17 residues. The V end was cut by 3 bases, the J end by 3 bases, with 15 bases between. The DNA of the CDR3 is TGTGCCAGCAGCTTGGGCAGGCATGCGGGTGGGGCCAACGTCCTGACTTTC. As protein: CASSLGRHAGGANVLTF.

The chain joins TRBV19 to TRBJ2-3; 8 nucleotides line up with TRBD2. Germline values: CDR1 LNHDA, CDR2 SQIVND (reference sequence). Trimming took 6 bases from V and 2 from J; bases not matched to a gene: 7. This CDR3 contains 15 residues. The CDR3 region has the DNA TGTGCCAGTAGCGGGAGGGCCACCTCCACAGATACGCAGTATTTT. This codes for CASSGRATSTDTQYF.

This chain joins TRBV30 and TRBJ2-7, with D maybe TRBD2 (7 bases). CDR1 GTSNPN and CDR2 SVGIG come from the germline V gene (reference sequence). The CDR3 has 15 amino acids. V lost 2 bases, J lost 0 bases, and 14 bases lay in between. CDR3 in amino acids: CAWSPKGGSSYEQYF. In nucleotides, the CDR3 is TGTGCCTGGAGTCCCAAGGGGGGGAGCTCCTACGAGCAGTACTTC.

This rearrangement joins TRBV27 to TRBJ1-6; 7 bases are shared with TRBD1. Trimming took 7 bases from V and 0 from J; bases not matched to a gene: 6. CDR3 length equals 16 residues. Germline loops: CDR1 MNHEY, CDR2 SMNVEV (reference sequence). The CDR3, as DNA: TGTGCCAGCAAGGGACAGCTAAGCTCCTATAATTCACCCCTCCACTTT. Amino acid sequence: CASKGQLSSYNSPLHF.

The chain employs TRBV27 and TRBJ1-5; perhaps TRBD1 as D (5 bases). The germline gives CDR1 MNHEY, CDR2 SMNVEV (reference sequence). V was shortened by 5 bases and J by 2 bases, with 16 bases between the two germline ends. The length of the CDR3 is 16 residues. The chain's CDR3 is CASSPQGARGNQPQHF. For the CDR3, the DNA is TGTGCCAGCAGTCCCCAAGGGGCCAGGGGCAATCAGCCCCAGCATTTT.

This chain joins TRBV7-2 and TRBJ2-7; D possibly corresponds to TRBD2 (5 bases). The germline gives CDR1 SGHTA, CDR2 FQGNSA. CDR3 size: 12 residues. Trimming cost V 5 bases and J 7 bases, with 12 bases left between them. The CDR3 reads CASSPGPGEQYF. The CDR3 DNA reads as TGTGCCAGCAGCCCCGGGCCGGGGGAGCAGTACTTC.

CDR3 nucleotide sequence: TGTGCCAGCAGCAAACTAGCGTTCGATGAGCAGTTCTTC. Its protein product is CASSKLAFDEQFF. The chain combines TRBV7-2 with TRBJ2-1, with 7 positions matching TRBD2. Per germline, CDR1 SGHTA and CDR2 FQGNSA. J gave up 8 bases and V 5 bases, and 6 bases lay outside the gene matches. CDR3 length equals 13 residues.

This rearrangement joins TRBV19 to TRBJ2-5; D remains unclear. The CDR3 totals 14 residues. Trimming shortened V by 5 bases and J by 4 bases, and 14 bases separated the two germline ends. Germline V CDR1 and CDR2: LNHDA, SQIVND (reference sequence). The DNA of the CDR3 is TGTGCCAGTAGTGCCCGCCGGTTTACAGAGACCCAGTACTTC. Protein: CASSARRFTETQYF.

This clone has just one count. The chain recombines TRBV27 with TRBJ2-6, with 7 nucleotides matching TRBD1. CDR3 size: 17 residues. Germline-derived CDR1 and CDR2 are MNHEY and SMNVEV (reference sequence). Losses at the gene ends were 5 bases for V and 4 bases for J; bases not matched to a gene: 11. The CDR3 DNA follows: TGTGCCAGCAGTCCTGGGACAGACCTTTCAGGGGCCAACGTCCTGACTTTC. Translating it yields CASSPGTDLSGANVLTF.

The chain links TRBV24-1 to TRBJ2-5, with 7 bases lining up with TRBD2. The CDR3 is made up of 16 amino acids. With 5 bases clipped from V and 0 bases from J, the junction kept 8 bases outside the gene matches. Germline V gene lookup returns CDR1 KGHDR and CDR2 SFDVKD. CDR3 in amino acids: CATSGPTSSHQETQYF. The CDR3 nucleotides are TGTGCCACCAGTGGCCCGACTAGCAGTCACCAAGAGACCCAGTACTTC.

The CDR3 coding sequence is TGTGCCAGCAGCTTCACGATGGGGGCCGGGCAGACCCAGTACTTC. The encoded protein is CASSFTMGAGQTQYF. J is TRBJ2-5 and V is TRBV7-9, with D tentatively TRBD1 (6 bases). The CDR3 contains 15 residues. Germline assignment: CDR1 SEHNR and CDR2 FQNEAQ (reference sequence). V shed 3 bases and J shed 6 bases, with 17 bases lying between them.

The rearrangement joins TRBV5-8 to TRBJ2-2; 13 positions agree with TRBD2. V dropped 6 bases and J dropped 6; count of bases not matched to a gene: 8. CDR1 SGHTS and CDR2 YDEGEE come from the germline V gene. This CDR3 contains 16 residues. The CDR3 bases are TGTGCCAGCACCACTGGGACTAGCGGGGCTTCCGGGGAGCTGTTTTTT. Protein: CASTTGTSGASGELFF.

V is TRBV20-1 and J is TRBJ2-7, with D hard to call. The CDR3 length is 14 residues. The germline CDR1 and CDR2 sequences are DFQATT and SNEGSKA (reference sequence). With 6 bases removed from V and 3 bases from J, the gap between germline ends came to 18 bases. The CDR3 region is CSASALGQSYEQYF. CDR3 in DNA: TGCAGTGCCAGTGCCCTTGGGCAAAGCTACGAGCAGTACTTC.

The chain carries TRBV30 and TRBJ2-1; D possibly corresponds to TRBD1 (5 bases). The germline V gene has CDR1 GTSNPN and CDR2 SVGIG (reference sequence). CDR3 length: 14 residues. The V gene lost 1 base and the J gene lost 5 bases, with 12 bases spanning the gap. The CDR3 is CAWSEGQLNNEQFF. The CDR3 DNA sequence: TGTGCCTGGAGTGAGGGGCAGCTTAACAATGAGCAGTTCTTC.

The chain uses TRBV30 and TRBJ1-5; D may be TRBD1 (6 bases). V lost 0 bases and J lost 4, with 13 bases in between. Per germline, CDR1 GTSNPN and CDR2 SVGIG (reference sequence). This CDR3 is 15 amino acids long. CDR3 loop: CAWSVGRGLNQPQHF. CDR3 DNA sequence: TGTGCCTGGAGTGTAGGCAGGGGCCTTAATCAGCCCCAGCATTTT.

The gene calls are TRBV5-4 and TRBJ2-2; 9 nucleotides match TRBD1. The V and J ends lost 4 bases and 8 bases, in that order; junction bases with no gene match: 9. CDR1 and CDR2 from the germline V gene are SGHNT and YYREEE (reference sequence). The CDR3 sequence is 15 residues long. For the CDR3, the DNA is TGTGCCAGCAGCGTCCGGGACAGGGCACGTGGGGAGCTGTTTTTT. Its protein is CASSVRDRARGELFF.

This clone was detected only a few times. This chain connects TRBV6-5 to TRBJ2-1, with D hard to call. Germline V CDR1 and CDR2: MNHEY, SVGAGI. This CDR3 is built from 13 residues. V gave up 6 bases and J gave up 9 bases, with 15 bases separating them. This CDR3 reads CASRRAPISEQFF. For the CDR3, the DNA is TGTGCCAGCAGGCGAGCGCCGATAAGTGAGCAGTTCTTC.

The chain joins TRBV28 to TRBJ2-7; weak D call: TRBD2 (6 bases). The CDR3 is 14 residues long. Trimming pared 6 bases from V and 3 bases from J, leaving 15 bases between. Germline lookup yields CDR1 MDHEN and CDR2 SYDVKM. The DNA of the CDR3 is TGTGCCAGCAGCGGGACTCCGAGAATCTACGAGCAGTACTTC. This sequence encodes CASSGTPRIYEQYF.

In its sample, this clone was seen a few times. The chain joins TRBV19 to TRBJ1-1; a weak D match, TRBD1 (5 bases). Germline CDR1 is LNHDA and CDR2 is SQIVND (reference sequence). Trimming shortened V by 8 bases and J by 1 base, and 11 bases separated the two germline ends. The CDR3 is made up of 13 amino acids. Here the CDR3 reads CASVRVPNTEAFF. In nucleotides, the CDR3 is TGTGCCAGTGTCAGGGTTCCGAACACTGAAGCTTTCTTT.

The rearrangement joins TRBV30 to TRBJ2-3, with a weak D call TRBD1 (6 bases). Deletions cut 0 bases from V and 5 bases from J, with 15 bases between. Looked up from germline, CDR1 is GTSNPN and CDR2 is SVGIG (reference sequence). CDR3 length equals 15 residues. The CDR3: CAWSVRTGTRDTQYF. In DNA, the CDR3 is TGTGCCTGGAGTGTACGCACAGGGACGAGAGATACGCAGTATTTT.

This clone was seen once. The chain is built from TRBV2 and TRBJ2-1, with TRBD2 identical over 7 bases. The V gene end was trimmed by 0 bases and the J gene end by 3 bases; junction bases not matched to a gene: 8. This CDR3 has 17 residues. The germline CDR1 and CDR2 sequences are SNHLY and FYNNEI. The CDR3 nucleotides are TGTGCCAGCAGTGAAGCGGGGGGGTGGGAATTCTACAATGAGCAGTTCTTC. This translates into CASSEAGGWEFYNEQFF.

The chain links TRBV4-2 to TRBJ2-1; the match to TRBD2 covers 11 bases. The CDR3 contains 18 residues. Germline lookup yields CDR1 LGHNA and CDR2 YNFKEQ. V was clipped by 3 bases and J by 4 bases; unmatched bases: 11. The CDR3 is CASSHSLPGLAAYNEQFF. Written as DNA, the CDR3 is TGTGCCAGCAGCCATTCCCTCCCGGGACTAGCGGCATACAATGAGCAGTTCTTC.

Regarding this clone: Other DNA variants within this sample encode the same CDR3. V and J are TRBV5-4 and TRBJ2-1; TRBD2 agrees at 11 bases. J was trimmed by 4 bases and V by 1 base; bases with no gene match: 1. Germline V gene sequence: CDR1 SGHNT, CDR2 YYREEE (reference sequence). CDR3 length: 15 residues. The CDR3 nucleotides are TGTGCCAGCAGCTTGACTAGCGGGGGATACAATGAGCAGTTCTTC. Amino acid sequence: CASSLTSGGYNEQFF.

The gene calls are TRBV10-2 and TRBJ2-3, with 9 nucleotides matching TRBD1. Per the germline V gene, CDR1 is WSHSY and CDR2 is SAAADI. V shed 7 bases, J shed 3 bases, and the junction held 23 bases outside the gene matches. CDR3 size: 20 residues. The DNA for the CDR3 is TGCGCCAGCACCGACGGTCACGGGACAGGGAAAGGTCTAAGGACAGATACGCAGTATTTT. Its protein product is CASTDGHGTGKGLRTDTQYF.

This clone was counted at least ten times. The chain links TRBV6-2 or TRBV6-3 to TRBJ2-7; TRBD1 matches at 7 bases. From germline, CDR1 is MNHEY and CDR2 SVGEGT. CDR3 length equals 13 residues. V was clipped by 7 bases and J by 0 bases; unmatched bases: 3. The CDR3 is CASNPGGSYEQYF. The CDR3, as DNA: TGTGCCAGCAACCCAGGGGGCTCCTACGAGCAGTACTTC.

CDR3 sequence reads: CASSTYYEQYF. The CDR3 region has the DNA TGTGCCAGCAGTACCTACTACGAGCAGTACTTC. The chain employs TRBV6-6 and TRBJ2-7; D unresolved. V was cut by 5 bases and J by 3 bases, with 5 bases left in between. The CDR3 is 11 amino acids. Germline V gene data show CDR1 as MNHNY and CDR2 as SVGAGI (reference sequence).

CDR3 DNA: TGTGCCAGCTCCATTGGGGCCCCGGGGGAGCTGTTTTTT. Amino acids: CASSIGAPGELFF. V and J are TRBV2 and TRBJ2-2, with a possible D match to TRBD1 (5 bases). The CDR3 sequence is 13 residues long. Trimming shortened V by 8 bases and J by 8 bases, and 15 bases separated the two germline ends. Germline V gene sequence: CDR1 SNHLY, CDR2 FYNNEI.

The rearrangement uses TRBV6-1 and TRBJ2-7; 11 bases align to TRBD1. The junction had 9 bases not matched to a gene; V was cut back by 1 base and J by 13 bases. Germline CDR1 MNHNS, CDR2 SASEGT. CDR3 size: 14 residues. In nucleotides, the CDR3 is TGTGCCAGCAGTGAAGGGACAGGGGGCGCCATCGCCTACTTC. This encodes CASSEGTGGAIAYF.

This chain uses TRBV6-5 with TRBJ2-7; D remains ambiguous. Trimming pared 7 bases from V and 1 base from J, leaving 14 bases between. The length of the CDR3 is 14 residues. CDR1 MNHEY and CDR2 SVGAGI come from the germline V gene. CDR3 in DNA: TGTGCCAGCACTCCCCTAGATAATTCCTACGAGCAGTACTTC. The encoded protein is CASTPLDNSYEQYF.

The chain couples TRBV7-8 to TRBJ1-2; no reliable D call. The germline gives CDR1 SGHVS, CDR2 FQNEAQ. The V and J ends lost 5 bases and 8 bases respectively, with 18 bases between them. This CDR3 is 14 amino acids long. The CDR3 DNA reads TGTGCCAGCAGCCAAGCTGAGAGGACGGGGGGCTACACCTTC. It yields the protein CASSQAERTGGYTF.